Listed here are 28 T cell receptor beta chains from one sample, sequenced in a study of T-cell reconstitution after alpha-beta-depleted transplantation in children. This sample's TCRbeta library carried unique molecular identifier barcodes. One entry per CDR3 protein results from TCRdb running MiXCR on the PCR reads. The sample shows around 240,000 distinct CDR3 sequences, around 9.7% of them seen only once. The material sequenced was PBMCs from the stem cell graft donor, taken from the stem cell graft. The receptors were gathered from a human donor who donated a stem cell graft to a child with SCID.

This clonotype appeared many times. This chain links TRBV13 with TRBJ2-2; TRBD1 or TRBD2 may be the D gene (6 bases each). This CDR3 comprises 14 residues. Germline lookup yields CDR1 PRHDT and CDR2 FYEKMQ (reference sequence). Trimming removed 6 bases from V and 4 bases from J, with 12 bases in between. CDR3 DNA: TGTGCCAGCAGGGAACGGGGGCGCACCGGGGAGCTGTTTTTT. This encodes CASRERGRTGELFF.

This chain links TRBV4-3 with TRBJ2-6; D gene uncertain. V lost 4 bases to trimming and J lost 0 bases, with 13 bases between them. Germline V CDR1 and CDR2: LGHNA, YSLEER. The CDR3 spans 17 residues. The CDR3 region has the DNA TGCGCCAGCAGCCCAAATAGTGGAAACTCTGGGGCCAACGTCCTGACTTTC. This encodes CASSPNSGNSGANVLTF.

This clonotype was counted many times. The CDR3 nucleotides read TGCAGTGCTAGACCCCGAACAGGGGGCCCTGAAAAACTGTTTTTT. Translation gives CSARPRTGGPEKLFF. V and J are TRBV20-1 and TRBJ1-4, with 9 nucleotides matching TRBD1. This CDR3 has 15 residues. J gave up 7 bases and V 2 bases, and 8 bases lay outside the gene matches. Germline V gives CDR1 DFQATT, CDR2 SNEGSKA (reference sequence).

This clonotype occurred many times. This chain links TRBV4-2 with TRBJ2-7; D could derive from TRBD1 or TRBD2 (5 bases each). This CDR3 has 15 residues. V lost 1 base and J lost 2, with 12 bases in between. The germline V gene encodes CDR1 LGHNA and CDR2 YNFKEQ. The CDR3 nucleotides are TGTGCCAGCAGCCAAGTCGATGGGGGTACCTACGAGCAGTACTTC. Translating gives CASSQVDGGTYEQYF.

At least ten counts were recorded for this clonotype. The V and J genes are TRBV5-1 and TRBJ2-1, with TRBD1 matching 8 bases. The CDR3 is made up of 15 amino acids. Losses at the gene ends were 2 bases for V and 8 bases for J; bases not matched to a gene: 9. Germline V CDR1 and CDR2: SGHRS, YFSETQ. The CDR3 sequence is CASSFRTGNKDEQFF. The CDR3 DNA is TGCGCCAGCAGCTTCCGGACAGGGAACAAGGATGAGCAGTTCTTC.

This clonotype was seen ten or more times. The chain links TRBV2 to TRBJ2-5, with D perhaps matching TRBD2 (5 bases). The CDR3 totals 13 residues. Deletions cut 8 bases from V and 5 bases from J, with 15 bases between. CDR1 and CDR2 (germline): SNHLY, FYNNEI. The DNA of the CDR3 is TGTGCCAGCTCATGGACGGGCGGGGAGACCCAGTACTTC. It codes for CASSWTGGETQYF. The whole variable domain, remainder taken from reference TRBV2 and TRBJ2-5, is EPEVTQTPSHQVTQMGQEVILRCVPISNHLYFYWYRQILGQKVEFLVSFYNNEISEKSEIFDDQFSVERPDGSNFTLKIRSTKLEDSAMYFCASSWTGGETQYFGPGTRLLVL.

This clonotype was counted at least ten times. V gene TRBV7-9 combines with J gene TRBJ1-5, with D possibly matching TRBD1 (5 bases). Germline V gene sequence: CDR1 SEHNR, CDR2 FQNEAQ (reference sequence). Trimming took 5 bases from V and 10 from J, leaving 12 bases between them. The CDR3 totals 12 residues. The CDR3 region is CASSRRDEPQHF. CDR3 coding DNA: TGTGCCAGCAGCCGCCGGGACGAACCCCAGCATTTT.

This clonotype showed up many times. J is TRBJ2-7 and V is TRBV5-6, with D perhaps TRBD1 (5 bases). The CDR3 runs 14 residues. Trimming shortened V by 2 bases and J by 0 bases, and 9 bases separated the two germline ends. Germline values: CDR1 SGHDT, CDR2 YYEEEE. For the CDR3, the DNA is TGTGCCAGCAGCTTAACGGACAACTCCTACGAGCAGTACTTC. Amino acids: CASSLTDNSYEQYF.

This clonotype occurred many times. The rearrangement joins TRBV7-9 to TRBJ1-1, with TRBD1 as a possible D gene (5 bases). The germline V gene encodes CDR1 SEHNR and CDR2 FQNEAQ (reference sequence). The CDR3 runs 14 residues. V was shortened by 1 base and J by 0 bases, with 6 bases between the two germline ends. The CDR3 DNA reads as TGTGCCAGCAGCTTAGAGGGGTTGAACACTGAAGCTTTCTTT. This gives the protein CASSLEGLNTEAFF.

This clonotype came up many times. The gene calls are TRBV20-1 and TRBJ2-6; D perhaps matches TRBD1 (5 bases). Trimming removed 3 bases at V and 2 bases at J, with 11 bases between. The CDR3 is 15 residues long. The germline V gene encodes CDR1 DFQATT and CDR2 SNEGSKA (reference sequence). Here the CDR3 reads CSASQQAAGANVLTF. The DNA for the CDR3 is TGCAGTGCTAGCCAACAGGCTGCTGGGGCCAACGTCCTGACTTTC.

This clonotype was seen a handful of times. The V and J genes are TRBV7-9 and TRBJ2-3; unclear D gene. Trimming pared 1 base from V and 5 bases from J, leaving 7 bases between. Germline CDR1 SEHNR, CDR2 FQNEAQ (reference sequence). The CDR3 extends over 13 amino acids. The CDR3 sequence: CASSLGSGDTQYF. The DNA of the CDR3 is TGTGCCAGCAGCTTAGGTTCGGGAGATACGCAGTATTTT.

This clonotype was seen ten or more times. This chain links TRBV4-2 with TRBJ1-3; D not certain. The germline CDR1 and CDR2 sequences are LGHNA and YNFKEQ. With 3 bases removed from V and 1 base from J, the gap between germline ends came to 13 bases. The CDR3 runs to 16 residues. Here the CDR3 DNA reads TGTGCCAGCAGCCAGCCCGGTGAGGTTTCTGGAAACACCATATATTTT. This encodes CASSQPGEVSGNTIYF.

This clonotype was recorded many times. This chain connects TRBV18 to TRBJ1-6; D is undetermined. CDR3 length: 13 amino acids. The germline CDR1 and CDR2 sequences are KGHSH and LQKENI. V was cut by 4 bases and J by 4 bases, with 5 bases left in between. CDR3 DNA: TGTGCCAGCTCACGAGAATATAATTCACCCCTCCACTTT. Protein: CASSREYNSPLHF.

The sample holds many counts of this clonotype. The chain joins TRBV12-3 or TRBV12-4 to TRBJ2-5; 8 nucleotides align to TRBD1. With 4 bases clipped from V and 4 bases from J, the junction kept 11 bases outside the gene matches. The CDR3 runs to 16 residues. The CDR3: CASSSSVARGRETQYF. CDR3 bases: TGTGCCAGCAGTTCCTCGGTAGCCAGGGGGCGAGAGACCCAGTACTTC.

The J gene is TRBJ2-7, the V gene TRBV20-1; maybe TRBD1 (5 bases). V shed 1 base and J shed 2 bases, with 12 bases lying between them. CDR3 length: 14 residues. Germline loops: CDR1 DFQATT, CDR2 SNEGSKA (reference sequence). CDR3: CSARAVKGAYEQYF. In DNA form, the CDR3 reads TGCAGTGCTAGAGCGGTCAAAGGGGCCTACGAGCAGTACTTC.

This clonotype was detected a few times. This rearrangement joins TRBV20-1 to TRBJ2-1, with a weak D call TRBD1 (5 bases). V gave up 4 bases and J gave up 4 bases, with 17 bases separating them. Germline CDR1 reads DFQATT; CDR2 reads SNEGSKA (reference sequence). This CDR3 has 15 residues. CDR3 sequence reads: CSAIQVTEAYNEQFF. CDR3 DNA sequence: TGCAGTGCTATACAGGTAACCGAAGCTTACAATGAGCAGTTCTTC.

This clonotype has at least ten counts. The rearrangement links TRBV4-1 to TRBJ2-6; D not resolved. Per germline, CDR1 MGHRA and CDR2 YSYEKL. The CDR3 spans 16 residues. V lost 2 bases, J lost 0 bases, and 8 bases lay in between. The CDR3 DNA follows: TGCGCCAGCAGCCAACAGGAGAGCTCTGGGGCCAACGTCCTGACTTTC. Residues: CASSQQESSGANVLTF.

Ten or more counts support this clonotype. The chain employs TRBV5-1 and TRBJ1-5; D gene ambiguous. Germline loops: CDR1 SGHRS, CDR2 YFSETQ. V shed 0 bases and J shed 9 bases, with 7 bases lying between them. The CDR3 loop spans 12 amino acids. The CDR3 spells CASSLDSGPQHF. As DNA, the CDR3 is TGCGCCAGCAGCTTGGATTCCGGGCCCCAGCATTTT.

This clonotype was seen ten or more times. The V gene is TRBV9, the J gene TRBJ2-3; D unclear. Germline assignment: CDR1 SGDLS and CDR2 YYNGEE. The CDR3 has 16 amino acids. Trimming shortened V by 10 bases and J by 2 bases, and 23 bases separated the two germline ends. The CDR3 loop reads CAGAWALFSPTDTQYF. In nucleotides, the CDR3 is TGTGCCGGCGCCTGGGCGTTATTTTCCCCCACAGATACGCAGTATTTT.

The table lists this clonotype with many counts. The J gene is TRBJ1-1, the V gene TRBV2; tentatively, D is TRBD1 (5 bases). CDR3 length: 11 amino acids. Per germline, CDR1 SNHLY and CDR2 FYNNEI. Trimming left V 2 bases short and J 8 bases short, with 6 bases between. The chain's CDR3 is CASSEHREAFF. The CDR3 nucleotides are TGTGCCAGCAGTGAACACAGGGAAGCTTTCTTT.

This clonotype was counted ten times or more. The chain uses TRBV5-1 and TRBJ2-5; weak D call: TRBD1 (6 bases). Trimming stripped 3 bases from V and 2 bases from J, with 14 bases between. In germline, CDR1 is SGHRS, CDR2 YFSETQ. This CDR3 comprises 15 residues. The CDR3 sequence is CASSSLPGTQETQYF. DNA of the CDR3: TGCGCCAGCAGCTCCCTTCCGGGGACACAAGAGACCCAGTACTTC.

This clonotype was detected many times. This chain uses TRBV4-3 with TRBJ2-2, with TRBD2 identical over 12 bases. The J segment lost 6 bases and the V segment lost 0 bases, leaving 2 bases of the junction unmatched. CDR1 LGHNA and CDR2 YSLEER come from the germline V gene. This CDR3 is 16 amino acids long. The CDR3 nucleotides are TGCGCCAGCAGCCAAGATCCTAGCGGGGGGGCCGGGGAGCTGTTTTTT. It codes for CASSQDPSGGAGELFF.

The sample holds many counts of this clonotype. The V and J genes are TRBV5-1 and TRBJ2-1; 8 bases agree with TRBD1. Germline-derived CDR1 and CDR2 are SGHRS and YFSETQ. Trimming removed 0 bases from V and 4 bases from J; junction bases left unmatched: 9. The CDR3 spans 17 residues. The CDR3: CASSLGGWTGIYNEQFF. CDR3 bases: TGCGCCAGCAGCTTGGGAGGCTGGACAGGGATTTACAATGAGCAGTTCTTC.

This clonotype was counted ten times or more. This chain joins TRBV5-1 and TRBJ2-7, with TRBD2 identical over 9 bases. CDR1 is SGHRS and CDR2 is YFSETQ in the germline V gene. This CDR3 comprises 15 residues. Germline trimming cut 2 bases from V and 2 bases from J; bases unmatched to any gene: 5. The CDR3 region has the DNA TGCGCCAGCAGCTTAAATAGCGGGAGTGCCTACGAGCAGTACTTC. Translating gives CASSLNSGSAYEQYF. The entire variable domain, with the rest obtained from reference TRBV5-1 and TRBJ2-7, is as follows: KAGVTQTPRYLIKTRGQQVTLSCSPISGHRSVSWYQQTPGQGLQFLFEYFSETQRNKGNFPGRFSGRQFSNSRSEMNVSTLELGDSALYLCASSLNSGSAYEQYFGPGTRLTVT.

This clonotype showed up many times. The chain couples TRBV12-3 or TRBV12-4 to TRBJ2-3, with 9 positions matching TRBD2. Germline trimming cut 4 bases from V and 4 bases from J; bases unmatched to any gene: 12. The CDR3 consists of 17 residues. CDR3 nucleotide sequence: TGTGCCAGCAGTTCCACCGGGACTAGCACCGTGTCAGATACGCAGTATTTT. Translation gives CASSSTGTSTVSDTQYF.

In this sample, this clonotype turned up many times. The CDR3 here is CASSLAVWDEAFF. CDR3 sequence (DNA): TGTGCCAGCAGCTTAGCCGTCTGGGATGAAGCTTTCTTT. The gene calls are TRBV7-2 and TRBJ1-1; D is uncertain. The CDR3 loop spans 13 amino acids. CDR1 is SGHTA and CDR2 is FQGNSA in the germline V gene. The V gene lost 0 bases and the J gene lost 7 bases, with 9 bases spanning the gap.

This clonotype was found a few times. The V gene is TRBV20-1, the J gene TRBJ2-3; TRBD2 aligns across 8 bases. V shed 4 bases and J 0 bases; nucleotides not matched to a gene: 3. The CDR3 extends over 14 amino acids. From germline, CDR1 is DFQATT and CDR2 SNEGSKA (reference sequence). The CDR3 spells CSATKRGSTDTQYF. The DNA for the CDR3 is TGCAGTGCTACGAAGCGGGGGAGCACAGATACGCAGTATTTT.

This clonotype has ten or more counts. The V and J genes are TRBV7-2 and TRBJ2-3, with D uncertain. V was cut by 5 bases and J by 3 bases, with 12 bases left in between. The CDR3 length is 14 residues. Germline values: CDR1 SGHTA, CDR2 FQGNSA. CDR3 nucleotides: TGTGCCAGCAGCCCCCCTTCGGTTACAGATACGCAGTATTTT. Translation: CASSPPSVTDTQYF.